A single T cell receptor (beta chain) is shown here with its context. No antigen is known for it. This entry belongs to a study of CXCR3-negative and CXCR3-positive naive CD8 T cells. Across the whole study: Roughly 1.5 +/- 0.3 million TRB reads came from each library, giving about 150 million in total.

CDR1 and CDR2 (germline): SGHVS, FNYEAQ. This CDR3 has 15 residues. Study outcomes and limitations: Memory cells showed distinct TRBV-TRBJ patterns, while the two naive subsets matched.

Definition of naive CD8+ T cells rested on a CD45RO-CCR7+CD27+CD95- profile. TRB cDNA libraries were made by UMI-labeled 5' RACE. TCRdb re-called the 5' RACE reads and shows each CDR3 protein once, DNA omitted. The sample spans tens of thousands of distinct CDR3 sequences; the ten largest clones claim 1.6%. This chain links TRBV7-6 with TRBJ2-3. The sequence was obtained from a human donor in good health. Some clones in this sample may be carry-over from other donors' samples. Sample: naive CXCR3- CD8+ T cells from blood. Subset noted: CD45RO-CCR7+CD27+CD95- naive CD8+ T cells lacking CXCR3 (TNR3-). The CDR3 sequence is CASSLQASSTDTQYF.